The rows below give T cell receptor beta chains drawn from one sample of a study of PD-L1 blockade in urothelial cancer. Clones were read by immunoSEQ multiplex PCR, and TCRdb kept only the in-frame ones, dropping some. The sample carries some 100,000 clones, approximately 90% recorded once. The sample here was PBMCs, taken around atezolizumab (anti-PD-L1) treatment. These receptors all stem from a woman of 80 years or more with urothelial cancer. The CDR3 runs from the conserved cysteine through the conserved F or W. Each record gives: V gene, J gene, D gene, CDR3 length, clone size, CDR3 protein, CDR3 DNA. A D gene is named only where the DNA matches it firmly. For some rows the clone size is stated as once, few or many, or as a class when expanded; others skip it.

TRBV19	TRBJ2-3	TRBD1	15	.	CASSIAGQGGDTQYF	TGTGCCAGTAGTATAGCCGGACAGGGGGGGGATACGCAGTATTTT
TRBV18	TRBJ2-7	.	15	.	CASSPSPQGGYEQYF	TGTGCCAGCTCACCCAGCCCACAGGGAGGGTACGAGCAGTACTTC
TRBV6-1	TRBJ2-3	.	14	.	CASSRDTLTDTQYF	TGTGCCAGCAGCCGGGACACCCTCACAGATACGCAGTATTTT
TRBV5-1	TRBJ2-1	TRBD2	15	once	CASRVTSGSLYEQFF	TGCGCCAGCAGGGTCACTAGCGGGAGTTTGTATGAGCAGTTCTTC
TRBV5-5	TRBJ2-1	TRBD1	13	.	CASSSNRGPEQFF	TGTGCCAGCAGCAGTAACAGGGGTCCTGAGCAGTTCTTC
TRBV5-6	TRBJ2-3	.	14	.	CASSFPTRRDTQYF	TGTGCCAGCAGCTTTCCGACTCGTAGAGATACGCAGTATTTT
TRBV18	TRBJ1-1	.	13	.	CASSQGGDTEAFF	TGTGCCAGCTCCCAGGGTGGAGACACTGAAGCTTTCTTT
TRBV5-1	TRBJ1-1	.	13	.	CASSLQGGDEAFF	TGCGCCAGCAGTCTCCAGGGTGGGGATGAAGCTTTCTTT
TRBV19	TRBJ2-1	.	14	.	CASSISSRGNEQFF	TGTGCCAGTAGTATATCCAGTCGCGGCAATGAGCAGTTCTTC
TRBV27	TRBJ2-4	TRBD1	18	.	CASSSRTGKGLAKNIQYF	TGTGCCAGCAGTTCTCGGACAGGGAAGGGGTTAGCCAAAAACATTCAGTACTTC
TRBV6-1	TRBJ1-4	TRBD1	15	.	CASSPRQGGDEKLFF	TGTGCCAGCAGTCCCCGACAGGGCGGAGATGAAAAACTGTTTTTT
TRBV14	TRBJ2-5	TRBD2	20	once	CASSLFLRSGLAGGQETQYF	TGTGCCAGCAGCCTTTTCTTGCGGTCGGGACTAGCGGGAGGACAAGAGACCCAGTACTTC
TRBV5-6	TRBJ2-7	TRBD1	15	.	CASSSGRDRPGEQYF	TGTGCCAGCAGCTCCGGGCGGGACAGGCCCGGCGAGCAGTACTTC
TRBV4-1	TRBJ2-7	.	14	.	CASSQGGGSYEQYF	TGCGCCAGCAGCCAGGGGGGTGGATCCTACGAGCAGTACTTC
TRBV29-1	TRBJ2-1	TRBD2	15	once	CSVEVAGGAYNEQFF	TGCAGCGTTGAAGTAGCGGGAGGGGCATACAATGAGCAGTTCTTC
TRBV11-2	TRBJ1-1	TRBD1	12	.	CASRPTGERAFF	TGTGCCAGCAGGCCCACAGGGGAGCGGGCTTTCTTT
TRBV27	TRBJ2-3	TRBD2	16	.	CASTPRTSGYTDTQYF	TGTGCCAGCACGCCGCGGACTAGCGGCTACACAGATACGCAGTATTTT
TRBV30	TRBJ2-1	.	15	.	CAFPVGSSVYNEQFF	TGTGCCTTCCCCGTCGGGTCTAGCGTATACAATGAGCAGTTCTTC
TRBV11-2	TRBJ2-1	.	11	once	CASSTGSEQFF	TGTGCCAGCAGCACCGGGAGTGAGCAGTTCTTC
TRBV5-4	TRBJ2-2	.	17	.	CASSPSGAEANTGELFF	TGTGCCAGCAGCCCTTCAGGGGCGGAGGCGAACACCGGGGAGCTGTTTTTT
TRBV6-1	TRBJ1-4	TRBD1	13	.	CASSGRTGKKLFF	TGTGCCAGCAGTGGGAGGACAGGGAAAAAACTGTTTTTT
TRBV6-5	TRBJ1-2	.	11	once	CASSSRVGYTF	TGTGCCAGCAGTTCCAGGGTTGGCTACACCTTC
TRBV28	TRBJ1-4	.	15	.	CASSATQGLIEKLFF	TGTGCCAGCAGTGCGACACAGGGCCTCATTGAAAAACTGTTTTTT
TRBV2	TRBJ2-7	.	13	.	CASYPGGPYEQYF	TGTGCCAGCTACCCAGGGGGGCCCTACGAGCAGTACTTC
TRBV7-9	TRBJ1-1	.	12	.	CASSLQLGGAFF	TGTGCCAGCAGCTTACAGTTGGGGGGGGCTTTCTTT
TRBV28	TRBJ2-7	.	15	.	CASSDRQPPGLLQYF	TGTGCCAGCAGTGACAGGCAGCCCCCTGGGTTATTACAGTACTTC
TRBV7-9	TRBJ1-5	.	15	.	CASSSPGVGDQPQHF	TGTGCCAGCAGCTCCCCTGGCGTAGGGGATCAGCCCCAGCATTTT
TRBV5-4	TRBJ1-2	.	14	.	CASSPKTANYGYTF	TGTGCCAGCAGCCCTAAGACAGCTAACTATGGCTACACCTTC
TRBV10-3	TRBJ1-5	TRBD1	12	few	CASSTGAQPQHF	TGTGCCAGCTCGACAGGGGCTCAGCCCCAGCATTTT
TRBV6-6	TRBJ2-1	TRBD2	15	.	CASRPSGRAYNEQFF	TGTGCCAGCAGACCTAGCGGGAGAGCTTACAATGAGCAGTTCTTC
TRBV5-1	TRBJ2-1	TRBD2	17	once	CASSRAEGLADREEQFF	TGCGCCAGCAGCCGGGCGGAGGGACTAGCGGACCGTGAGGAGCAGTTCTTC
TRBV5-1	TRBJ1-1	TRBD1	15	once	CASSPGQLMNTEAFF	TGCGCCAGCAGCCCGGGACAGCTAATGAACACTGAAGCTTTCTTT
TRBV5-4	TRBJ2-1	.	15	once	CASSLDPSSYNEQFF	TGTGCCAGCAGCTTGGACCCTAGCTCCTACAATGAGCAGTTCTTC
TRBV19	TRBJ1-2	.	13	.	CASSSVGDYGYTF	TGTGCCAGTAGTTCGGTTGGAGACTATGGCTACACCTTC
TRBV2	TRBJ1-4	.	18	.	CASSPTSLSPATNEKLFF	TGTGCCAGCAGTCCGACATCTCTTTCACCCGCAACTAATGAAAAACTGTTTTTT
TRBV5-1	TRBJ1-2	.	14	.	CASSSRTTGSSYTF	TGCGCCAGCAGCTCGAGGACTACGGGTTCGAGCTACACCTTC
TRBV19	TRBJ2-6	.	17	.	CASSRFGGYSGANVLTF	TGTGCCAGTAGTAGGTTTGGCGGTTACTCTGGGGCCAACGTCCTGACTTTC
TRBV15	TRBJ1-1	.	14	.	CATSREGGSTEAFF	TGTGCCACCAGCAGAGAAGGGGGAAGCACTGAAGCTTTCTTT
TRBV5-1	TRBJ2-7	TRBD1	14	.	CASSLAQTGAEQYF	TGCGCCAGCAGCTTGGCCCAGACAGGGGCCGAGCAGTACTTC
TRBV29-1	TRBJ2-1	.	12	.	CSVGQTNNEQFF	TGCAGCGTCGGACAGACAAACAATGAGCAGTTCTTC
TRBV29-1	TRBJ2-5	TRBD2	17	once	CSVEAPGGTSGEGTQYF	TGCAGCGTTGAAGCCCCAGGGGGAACTAGCGGGGAGGGGACCCAGTACTTC
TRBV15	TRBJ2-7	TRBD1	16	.	CATSRGGTGGLYEQYF	TGTGCCACCAGCAGAGGGGGGACAGGGGGCCTCTACGAGCAGTACTTC
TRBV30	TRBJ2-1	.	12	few	CAWGPRVDEQFF	TGTGCCTGGGGACCGAGGGTCGATGAGCAGTTCTTC
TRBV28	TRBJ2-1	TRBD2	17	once	CASTILRLAAPDNEQFF	TGTGCCAGCACCATTCTTCGACTAGCGGCCCCTGACAATGAGCAGTTCTTC
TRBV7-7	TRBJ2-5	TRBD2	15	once	CASSPRAGSLETQYF	TGTGCCAGCAGCCCGAGAGCGGGAAGTCTGGAGACCCAGTACTTC
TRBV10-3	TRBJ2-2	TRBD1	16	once	CAISGTRDSNTGELFF	TGTGCCATCAGTGGGACCCGGGACAGCAACACCGGGGAGCTGTTTTTT
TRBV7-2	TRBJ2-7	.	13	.	CASSLTHGYEQYF	TGTGCCAGCAGCTTGACACACGGCTACGAGCAGTACTTC
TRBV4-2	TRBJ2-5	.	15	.	CASSLELQEQETQYF	TGTGCCAGCAGCCTAGAACTACAGGAACAAGAGACCCAGTACTTC
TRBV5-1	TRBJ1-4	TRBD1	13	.	CASSYTGDEKLFF	TGCGCCAGCAGCTATACAGGGGATGAAAAACTGTTTTTT
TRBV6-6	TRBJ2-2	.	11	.	CAGRGTGELFF	TGTGCCGGACGGGGGACCGGGGAGCTGTTTTTT
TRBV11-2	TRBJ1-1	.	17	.	CASSSAWGRGLNTEAFF	TGTGCCAGCAGCTCCGCCTGGGGCAGGGGTTTGAACACTGAAGCTTTCTTT
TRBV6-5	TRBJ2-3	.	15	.	CASRRGIRSTDTQYF	TGTGCCAGCAGAAGGGGCATACGAAGCACAGATACGCAGTATTTT
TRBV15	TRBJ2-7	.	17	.	CATSRGALGPGGYEQYF	TGTGCCACCAGCAGAGGTGCGTTGGGGCCCGGCGGTTACGAGCAGTACTTC